Detailed here is one TCR beta chain. Its antigen remains unknown. CDR1 is GTSNPN and CDR2 is SVGIG in the germline V gene (reference sequence). Trimming took off 4 bases at V and 1 base at J, with 10 bases between the two ends. CDR3 length equals 13 residues. The record originates from a study of OX40 agonist ivuxolimab in advanced cancers. Study overall: Subjects had a mean age of about 65 years, with a range of about 23 to 79; more than 75% were male. Study observations and caveats: Researchers did not determine the expanded peripheral T cells' antigen specificity.

Clones were sequenced by immunoSEQ multiplex PCR, and TCRdb holds only the in-frame ones, with some missing. This sample carries about 32,000 clones, over 80% of them seen once, and the ten largest clones take about 20%. The receptor was derived from an adult with an advanced solid tumor such as melanoma, head and neck, liver or kidney cancer. The rearrangement links TRBV30 to TRBJ1-1; D might be TRBD1 (5 bases). The sequencing here drew on CD4+ or CD8+ T cells sorted from blood, taken in a trial of the OX40 agonist ivuxolimab. The CDR3 region is CAWKRTPNTEAFF. Written as DNA, the CDR3 is TGTGCCTGGAAAAGGACACCGAACACTGAAGCTTTCTTT.